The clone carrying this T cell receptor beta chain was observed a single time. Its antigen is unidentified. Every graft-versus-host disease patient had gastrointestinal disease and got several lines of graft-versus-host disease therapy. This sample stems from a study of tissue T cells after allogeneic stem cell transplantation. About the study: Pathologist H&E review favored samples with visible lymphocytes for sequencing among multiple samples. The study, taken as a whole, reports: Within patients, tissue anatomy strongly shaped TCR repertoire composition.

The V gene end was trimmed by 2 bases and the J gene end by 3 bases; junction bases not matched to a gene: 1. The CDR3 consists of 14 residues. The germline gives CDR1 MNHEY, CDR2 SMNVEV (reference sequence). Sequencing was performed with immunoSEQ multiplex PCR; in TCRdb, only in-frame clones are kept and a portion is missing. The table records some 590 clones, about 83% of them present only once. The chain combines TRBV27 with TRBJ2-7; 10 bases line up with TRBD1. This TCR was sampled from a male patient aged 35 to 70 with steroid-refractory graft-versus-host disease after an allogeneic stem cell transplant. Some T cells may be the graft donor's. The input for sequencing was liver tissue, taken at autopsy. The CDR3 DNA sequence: TGTGCCAGCAGTTTAGACAGGGGGCACTACGAGCAGTACTTC. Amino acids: CASSLDRGHYEQYF.